This is a list of T cell receptor beta chains from one sample in a study of cytomegalovirus exposure and HLA in healthy donors. Measured with immunoSEQ multiplex PCR; TCRdb has only the in-frame clones, and not every one. Of roughly 200,000 clones detected, approximately 82% appear once; the ten largest clones hold 1.5% to 2%. Sequencing used PBMCs. These receptors came from a man aged 35-49 years in good health and CMV-seropositive. Each CDR3 is given with its conserved first and last residue. The D gene is left open where the match is weak.

CDR3: CASSLLVAGGTGELFF; D: TRBD2; J: TRBJ2-2; V: TRBV27
CDR3: CSARVGGTEAFF; D: NA; J: TRBJ1-1; V: TRBV29-1
CDR3: CASSQEWTGYNEQFF; D: TRBD1; J: TRBJ2-1; V: TRBV4-3
CDR3: CASSLAFVPEAGELFF; D: NA; J: TRBJ2-2; V: TRBV7-2
CDR3: CASSEVVGGREKLFF; D: NA; J: TRBJ1-4; V: TRBV6-1
CDR3: CASSPGLAAYNEQFF; D: TRBD2; J: TRBJ2-1; V: TRBV18
CDR3: CAWSVPGELGNTIYF; D: NA; J: TRBJ1-3; V: TRBV30
CDR3: CASSITRTSGNEQFF; D: TRBD2; J: TRBJ2-1; V: TRBV7-6
CDR3: CASRDPSGSTDTQYF; D: NA; J: TRBJ2-3; V: TRBV5-1
CDR3: CASSTGTGTSYEQYF; D: TRBD1; J: TRBJ2-7; V: TRBV5-1
CDR3: CASIATYDYTF; D: NA; J: TRBJ1-2; V: TRBV6-1
CDR3: CASSVDTGQGGEQYF; D: TRBD1; J: NA; V: TRBV9
CDR3: CASSYPGKGRVTEAFF; D: NA; J: TRBJ1-1; V: TRBV6-5
CDR3: CATSGTLNQPQHF; D: NA; J: TRBJ1-5; V: TRBV6-1
CDR3: CASSLGQNTGELFF; D: NA; J: TRBJ2-2; V: TRBV5-1
CDR3: CASSPLGQGVNYGYTF; D: TRBD1; J: TRBJ1-2; V: TRBV28
CDR3: CASSLWQGAYNEQFF; D: TRBD1; J: TRBJ2-1; V: TRBV7-8
CDR3: CASTIRASGAGFNEQFF; D: TRBD2; J: TRBJ2-1; V: TRBV5-6
CDR3: CASIKRRGWTEAFF; D: NA; J: TRBJ1-1; V: TRBV7-2
CDR3: CSVPSGTRTDTQYF; D: TRBD2; J: TRBJ2-3; V: TRBV29-1
CDR3: CASSLGLAGEESYNEQFF; D: TRBD2; J: TRBJ2-1; V: TRBV7-2
CDR3: CASSGQGNEKLFF; D: NA; J: TRBJ1-4; V: TRBV5-1
CDR3: CASSYGTSLFNEQFF; D: TRBD2; J: TRBJ2-1; V: TRBV6-5
CDR3: CASSLDRPPYEQYF; D: TRBD1; J: NA; V: TRBV5-1
CDR3: CAWSEGRTGEQFF; D: NA; J: TRBJ2-1; V: TRBV30
CDR3: CASGLDLFGYTF; D: NA; J: TRBJ1-2; V: TRBV12-5
CDR3: CASTRNRAETQYF; D: NA; J: TRBJ2-5; V: TRBV5-8
CDR3: CASRGLAGEGVGSYNEQFF; D: TRBD2; J: TRBJ2-1; V: TRBV19
CDR3: CASSPTFRNEQFF; D: NA; J: TRBJ2-1; V: TRBV7-6
CDR3: CASRGLAGVEQYF; D: TRBD2; J: TRBJ2-7; V: TRBV2
CDR3: CSVIQKTQYF; D: NA; J: TRBJ2-5; V: TRBV29-1
CDR3: CASRGGGLDSNQPQHF; D: NA; J: TRBJ1-5; V: TRBV27
CDR3: CASSFPDRGRTEAFF; D: TRBD1; J: TRBJ1-1; V: TRBV5-6